This TCR beta chain was sequenced during a study of T cell therapy after organ transplantation. Study-wide context: Therapy products were autologous CMV-specific T cells, peptide-expanded for roughly two weeks. A median of 1.92 x 10^8 CMV-specific T cells was infused in 2 to 6 doses. Notes on the study in general: Post-therapy CD8 clonality change correlated inversely with pretherapy clonality. Poor CD8+ T cell yield may explain few expansions in nonresponders.

V lost 5 bases to trimming and J lost 2 bases, with 9 bases between them. This CDR3 spans 13 amino acids. Per germline, CDR1 MNHEY and CDR2 SMNVEV (reference sequence). Time point in this sample: 20-29 weeks after completion of therapy. TCRdb keeps only in-frame clones here, not all; method: immunoSEQ multiplex PCR. The sample contains 20,000 to 25,000 clones, roughly 84% of which appear only once. This clone has a handful of counts. Its target is not known. The specimen comprised CD8+ T cells from blood, sampled after autologous CMV-specific T cell therapy. The receptor was derived from a human patient who had received a solid organ transplant and had CMV disease. Some T cells may trace back to the graft donor. The chain links TRBV27 to TRBJ1-2; a weak D match, TRBD1 (6 bases). CDR3: CASSNGGNYGYTF. For the CDR3, the DNA is TGTGCCAGCAGTAACGGGGGCAACTATGGCTACACCTTC.